These 18 T cell receptor beta chains were sequenced from one sample in a study of T cells in Graves' hyperthyroidism and ophthalmopathy. RNA transcripts yielded amplified TCR beta CDR3 regions. First-round RT-PCR of the TCR CDR3 relied on the HTBI primer set. TCRdb analysed the multiplex PCR reads with MiXCR anew, one entry per CDR3 protein. Of approximately 640,000 distinct CDR3 sequences listed, roughly 17% are singletons. The material sequenced was blood. The receptors originated from a woman under 40 with Graves' hyperthyroidism.

This clonotype was detected ten times or more. The chain recombines TRBV12-3 or TRBV12-4 with TRBJ2-7; D is unclear. Trimming removed 1 base at V and 6 bases at J, with 4 bases between. The CDR3 has 11 amino acids. CDR3 sequence (DNA): TGTGCCAGCAGTTTAGTAGGCGAGCAGTACTTC. Protein sequence: CASSLVGEQYF.

This clonotype was observed at least ten times. This rearrangement joins TRBV13 to TRBJ1-1; D possibly corresponds to TRBD1 (6 bases). The CDR3 totals 15 residues. Germline V gene sequence: CDR1 PRHDT, CDR2 FYEKMQ (reference sequence). Trimming left V 1 base short and J 3 bases short, with 12 bases between. The CDR3: CASSLVQGMDTEAFF. The CDR3 DNA sequence: TGTGCCAGCAGCTTAGTCCAGGGGATGGACACTGAAGCTTTCTTT.

There are many counts of this clonotype. This chain connects TRBV7-3 to TRBJ2-5; D may be TRBD1 (6 bases). The length of the CDR3 is 13 residues. Germline V lookup: CDR1 SGHTA, CDR2 FQGTGA. V lost 8 bases to trimming and J lost 3 bases, with 13 bases between them. The CDR3 here is CASGEQGKETQYF. Here the CDR3 DNA reads TGTGCCAGCGGCGAACAGGGAAAAGAGACCCAGTACTTC. Combining the CDR3 with reference TRBV7-3 and TRBJ2-5 gives the whole variable domain GAGVSQTPSNKVTEKGKYVELRCDPISGHTALYWYRQSLGQGPEFLIYFQGTGAADDSGLPNDRFFAVRPEGSVSTLKIQRTERGDSAVYLCASGEQGKETQYFGPGTRLLVL.

This clonotype was observed a handful of times. This chain links TRBV6-1 with TRBJ2-2; tentative D call: TRBD1 (6 bases). The CDR3 runs to 14 residues. Germline V gene lookup returns CDR1 MNHNS and CDR2 SASEGT. V lost 7 bases to trimming and J lost 1 base, with 10 bases between them. CDR3 residues: CASINRENTGELFF. The DNA of the CDR3 is TGTGCCAGCATCAACAGGGAGAACACCGGGGAGCTGTTTTTT.

The rearrangement joins TRBV11-2 to TRBJ2-5; 7 bases map to TRBD2. Germline CDR1 SGHAT, CDR2 FQNNGV. The ends lost 3 bases at V and 7 bases at J; junction bases unmatched: 14. This CDR3 is built from 16 residues. The CDR3 sequence: CASSFLHGRVIGTQYF. The CDR3 DNA follows: TGTGCCAGCAGCTTCTTGCATGGGAGGGTTATTGGGACCCAGTACTTC. Together with reference TRBV11-2 and TRBJ2-5, the CDR3 gives the full variable domain: EAGVAQSPRYKIIEKRQSVAFWCNPISGHATLYWYQQILGQGPKLLIQFQNNGVVDDSQLPKDRFSAERLKGVDSTLKIQPAKLEDSAVYLCASSFLHGRVIGTQYFGPGTRLLVL.

This clonotype appeared many times. V gene TRBV6-2 or TRBV6-3 combines with J gene TRBJ2-5; D is undetermined. CDR1 and CDR2 (germline): MNHEY, SVGEGT. The CDR3 is 15 amino acids. Trimming removed 4 bases at V and 1 base at J, with 13 bases between. The CDR3 DNA is TGTGCCAGCAGTTTGGGTGACGGGCTCCAAGAGACCCAGTACTTC. The encoded protein is CASSLGDGLQETQYF.

This clonotype was recorded at least ten times. V and J are TRBV11-2 and TRBJ1-2, with a possible D match to TRBD1 (5 bases). Trimming took 1 base from V and 8 from J, leaving 11 bases between them. The CDR3 spans 13 residues. Germline V gives CDR1 SGHAT, CDR2 FQNNGV. DNA of the CDR3: TGTGCCAGCAGCTTAGGAAGGCGGGGCGGCTACACCTTC. It translates to CASSLGRRGGYTF.

This clonotype was seen many times. This sequence joins TRBV4-2 and TRBJ1-2; 7 nucleotides line up with TRBD1. CDR1 and CDR2 (germline): LGHNA, YNFKEQ. After removal of 3 bases from V and 6 bases from J, the junction contained 7 bases not matched to a gene. This CDR3 comprises 14 residues. This CDR3 reads CASSQEQGSDGYTF. The CDR3 nucleotides read TGTGCCAGCAGCCAGGAACAGGGGAGCGATGGCTACACCTTC.

The chain links TRBV7-8 to TRBJ2-7; possibly TRBD2 for D (6 bases). In germline, CDR1 is SGHVS, CDR2 FQNEAQ. V was cut by 4 bases and J by 5 bases, with 9 bases left in between. The CDR3 runs to 12 residues. The CDR3 sequence: CASSSGGDEQYF. The CDR3 DNA reads TGTGCCAGCAGCTCAGGAGGGGACGAGCAGTACTTC.

Points on this clonotype: A read error is likely here: a far larger clone is one base away. This is likely a read error, given that the CDR3 carries no conserved phenylalanine or tryptophan at its end. The rearrangement joins TRBV11-1 to TRBJ2-7; no clear D gene. The V end lost 8 bases, the J end lost 2 bases, and 4 bases lay between the germline ends. The germline V gene has CDR1 SGHAT and CDR2 FQDESV (reference sequence). The CDR3 has 10 residues. The CDR3 DNA is TGTGCCAGCGGGACCTACGAGCAGTACCTC. Translating it yields CASGTYEQYL.

In this sample, this clonotype turned up a few times. V is TRBV5-6 and J is TRBJ2-1, with 7 positions matching TRBD1. Unmatched junction bases numbered 4, after V lost 0 bases and J lost 1 base. There are 16 residues in the CDR3. The V gene's germline CDR1 is SGHDT and CDR2 YYEEEE. In DNA form, the CDR3 reads TGTGCCAGCAGCTTGGCCGAGGGGGCGTCCTACAATGAGCAGTTCTTC. This encodes CASSLAEGASYNEQFF.

The sample holds many counts of this clonotype. The J gene is TRBJ1-5, the V gene TRBV24-1; no definite D call. CDR1 KGHDR and CDR2 SFDVKD come from the germline V gene. V was pared by 4 bases and J by 2 bases, with 8 bases between. The CDR3 is made up of 14 amino acids. In nucleotides, the CDR3 is TGTGCCACCAGTGAATTCGGGGGCAATCAGCCCCAGCATTTT. Encoded protein: CATSEFGGNQPQHF.

This clonotype turned up a few times. The chain recombines TRBV7-9 with TRBJ2-3; 12 positions agree with TRBD2. Germline assignment: CDR1 SEHNR and CDR2 FQNEAQ (reference sequence). J lost 0 bases, V lost 5 bases, and 12 bases had no gene match. The CDR3 loop spans 19 amino acids. CDR3 sequence: CASSLRGLLAGGSTDTQYF. CDR3 bases: TGTGCCAGCAGCCTTCGGGGCCTACTAGCGGGAGGAAGCACAGATACGCAGTATTTT.

This clonotype was found many times. The chain joins TRBV20-1 to TRBJ2-7; a weak D match, TRBD2 (6 bases). V lost 2 bases to trimming and J lost 1 base, with 12 bases between them. The CDR3 sequence is 14 residues long. CDR1 and CDR2 from the germline V gene are DFQATT and SNEGSKA (reference sequence). In DNA, the CDR3 is TGCAGTGCTAGATCGGGACTCATTTCCTACGAGCAGTACTTC. Its translation is CSARSGLISYEQYF.

This clonotype was found a few times. The chain is built from TRBV12-3 or TRBV12-4 and TRBJ1-6, with D hard to call. Trimming shortened V by 7 bases and J by 4 bases, and 11 bases separated the two germline ends. There are 14 residues in the CDR3. The CDR3 spells CASKSLDYNSPLHF. CDR3 DNA: TGTGCCAGCAAGAGTTTGGATTATAATTCACCCCTCCACTTT.

Many counts were recorded for this clonotype. The V gene is TRBV13, the J gene TRBJ2-1, with no clear D. The CDR3 spans 15 residues. V was shortened by 4 bases and J by 2 bases, with 12 bases between the two germline ends. The V gene's germline CDR1 is PRHDT and CDR2 FYEKMQ (reference sequence). This CDR3 is CASSSPEWAYNEQFF. The CDR3 nucleotides read TGTGCCAGCAGCTCCCCTGAGTGGGCCTACAATGAGCAGTTCTTC.

This clonotype was observed a few times. The V call is TRBV24-1, the J call TRBJ2-3, with TRBD1 identical over 10 bases. Germline trimming cut 5 bases from V and 4 bases from J; bases unmatched to any gene: 5. The CDR3 covers 15 residues. Germline V CDR1 and CDR2: KGHDR, SFDVKD. CDR3 bases: TGTGCCACCAGTGCGGGGACAGGGGTCGCAGATACGCAGTATTTT. Translation gives CATSAGTGVADTQYF.

Ten or more counts support this clonotype. The gene calls are TRBV2 and TRBJ2-1; D tentatively fits TRBD1 or TRBD2 (7 bases each). CDR3 length: 15 amino acids. The V end was cut by 7 bases, the J end by 7 bases, with 20 bases between. The germline CDR1 and CDR2 sequences are SNHLY and FYNNEI. The CDR3 spells CASMMTGRGPNEQFF. As DNA, the CDR3 is TGTGCCAGCATGATGACAGGGAGGGGGCCAAATGAGCAGTTCTTC.